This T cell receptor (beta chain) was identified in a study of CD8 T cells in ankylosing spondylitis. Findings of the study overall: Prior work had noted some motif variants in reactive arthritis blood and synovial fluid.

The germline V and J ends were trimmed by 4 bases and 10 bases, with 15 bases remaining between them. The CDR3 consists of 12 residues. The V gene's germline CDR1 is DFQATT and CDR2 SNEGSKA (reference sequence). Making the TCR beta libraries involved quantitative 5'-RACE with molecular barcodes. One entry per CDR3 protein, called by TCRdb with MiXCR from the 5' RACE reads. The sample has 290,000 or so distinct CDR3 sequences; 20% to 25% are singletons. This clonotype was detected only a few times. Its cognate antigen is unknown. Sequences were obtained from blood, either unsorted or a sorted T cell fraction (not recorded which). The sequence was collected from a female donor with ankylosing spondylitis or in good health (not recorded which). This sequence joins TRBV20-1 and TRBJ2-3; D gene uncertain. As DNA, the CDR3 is TGCAGTGCTACCCTCGGGCGTGACGCGCAGTATTTT. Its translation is CSATLGRDAQYF.